This T cell receptor beta chain came from a study of T cell repertoires in cytomegalovirus infection. As concerns this clonotype: As yet, its antigen is unknown.

Each CDR3 protein gets one entry after TCRdb re-called the reads with MiXCR. The sample includes some 120,000 distinct CDR3 sequences, over 9% of them seen just once. Study-wide results and caveats: CMV carriers with the relevant HLA were identified by cumulative public TCR beta family frequency.

The receptor was isolated from a human donor in good health (CMV status not recorded). Some clones in this sample may be carry-over from other donors' samples. The sequencing input was PBMCs, sequenced either directly or after in vitro stimulation (not recorded which).

In nucleotides, the CDR3 is TGTGCCAGCAGCTTAGGGTTTTTGGAGACCCAGTACTTC. As protein: CASSLGFLETQYF. The chain uses TRBV7-6 and TRBJ2-5; no clear D gene. In germline, CDR1 is SGHVS, CDR2 FNYEAQ. This CDR3 contains 13 residues. V was cut by 1 base and J by 5 bases, with 8 bases left in between.